This TCR beta chain was found in a study of identical twins. A universal primer site was incorporated via template switching, and the cDNA contained unique molecular identifiers. TCRdb re-called the 5' RACE reads with MiXCR, one entry per CDR3 protein. This sample carries some 1,700,000 distinct CDR3 sequences, about 32% of them seen once, and the ten largest clones take approximately 0.25%. This clonotype came up a few times. What it recognizes is unknown. Study-wide points: One should note that invariant MAIT and iNKT cells could partly confound zero-insertion analyses. Excess twin sharing in beta out-of-frame sequences was weaker. For cord blood, abundant beta clonotypes had fewer insertions, unlike memory repertoires, which showed none.

Looked up from germline, CDR1 is LNHDA and CDR2 is SQIVND (reference sequence). Trimming took off 7 bases at V and 4 bases at J, with 11 bases between the two ends. There are 12 residues in the CDR3. Sequencing input: cord blood. The J gene is TRBJ2-7, the V gene TRBV19; possible D gene TRBD2, 5 bases. The clonotype originates from a newborn girl in good health. CDR3 residues: CASTNPGYEQYF. The CDR3 coding sequence is TGTGCCAGTACCAATCCGGGGTACGAGCAGTACTTC.